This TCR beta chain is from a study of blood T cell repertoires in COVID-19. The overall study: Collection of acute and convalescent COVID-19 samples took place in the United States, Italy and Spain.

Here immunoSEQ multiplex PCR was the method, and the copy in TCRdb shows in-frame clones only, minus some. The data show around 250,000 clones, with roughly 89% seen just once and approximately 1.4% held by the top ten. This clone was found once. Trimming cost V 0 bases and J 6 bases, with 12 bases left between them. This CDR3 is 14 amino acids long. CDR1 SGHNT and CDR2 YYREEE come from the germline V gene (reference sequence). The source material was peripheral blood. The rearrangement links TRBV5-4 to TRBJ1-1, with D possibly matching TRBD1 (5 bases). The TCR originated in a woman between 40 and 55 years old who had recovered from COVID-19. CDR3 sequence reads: CASSLEQGAAEAFF. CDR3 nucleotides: TGTGCCAGCAGCTTGGAGCAGGGTGCCGCTGAAGCTTTCTTT.